This T cell receptor beta chain derives from a study of blood T cells in healthy people across ages. It was roughly 10 milliliters of peripheral blood that were drawn from each donor. To note about this clonotype: What it recognizes is unknown. The junction departs from germline at one end; a sequencing error may be responsible.

PCR was performed a second time for roughly 7 to 11 cycles using a sample-barcoded 5' primer and a J-beta primer mix. From the 5' RACE reads, TCRdb called clonotypes with MiXCR, one entry per CDR3 protein. The table has about 680,000 distinct CDR3 sequences, 45% to 50% seen once. The germline gives CDR1 DFQATT, CDR2 SNEGSKA (reference sequence). CDR3 length: 11 amino acids. Study results and caveats: Per million T cells, TCR beta diversity dropped roughly linearly as age increased.

This receptor was taken from a woman aged 60 to 75 in good health. Input material: blood. The rearrangement joins TRBV20-1 to TRBJ1-6, with D perhaps matching TRBD1 (5 bases). CDR3 residues: CSAAGLAPLHF. Here the CDR3 DNA reads TGCAGTGCCGCAGGGCTTGCACCGCTCCACTTT.